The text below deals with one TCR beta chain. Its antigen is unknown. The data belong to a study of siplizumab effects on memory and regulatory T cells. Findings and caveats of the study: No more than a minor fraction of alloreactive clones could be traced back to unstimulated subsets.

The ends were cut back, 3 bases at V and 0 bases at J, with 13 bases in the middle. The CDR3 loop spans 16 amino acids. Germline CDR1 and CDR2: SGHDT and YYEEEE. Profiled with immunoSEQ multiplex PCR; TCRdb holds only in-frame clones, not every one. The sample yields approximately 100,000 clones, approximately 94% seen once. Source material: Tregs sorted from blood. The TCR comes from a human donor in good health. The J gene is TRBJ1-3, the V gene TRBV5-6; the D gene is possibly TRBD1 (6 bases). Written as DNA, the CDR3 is TGTGCCAGCAGCTCCGTCAGGGGCGGCTCTGGAAACACCATATATTTT. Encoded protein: CASSSVRGGSGNTIYF.